The rows below give T cell receptor beta chains drawn from one sample of a study of cytomegalovirus exposure and HLA in healthy donors. The data were produced by immunoSEQ multiplex PCR, yet TCRdb's version contains in-frame clones alone and is incomplete. Seen here are about 120,000 clones, approximately 80% observed once, and the top ten hold roughly 2%. Sequencing was carried out using PBMCs. The receptors derive from a man between 18 and 35 years old in good health and CMV-seronegative. CDR3s include the opening cysteine and the closing phenylalanine or tryptophan. D genes are given only for firm matches. Only some rows state a clone size, as once, few, many or a class for expanded clones.

>once|TRBJ2-2|TRBD1|TRBV25-1
CASIRQGFGTGELFF
TGTGCCAGCATAAGACAGGGCTTTGGCACCGGGGAGCTGTTTTTT
>once|TRBJ2-4|.|TRBV7-8
CASSSARGFGGAKNIQYF
TGTGCCAGCAGCTCCGCCCGCGGCTTCGGTGGCGCCAAAAACATTCAGTACTTC
>few|TRBJ1-1|.|TRBV7-9
CASSLVLADEAFF
TGTGCCAGCAGCTTAGTTTTAGCAGACGAAGCTTTCTTT
>.|TRBJ2-1|TRBD2|TRBV5-1
CASSLVAGGVNEQFF
TGCGCCAGCAGCTTAGTAGCGGGAGGGGTCAATGAGCAGTTCTTC
>few|TRBJ1-2|.|TRBV5-6
CASSPLGGPYGYTF
TGTGCCAGCAGCCCGTTAGGGGGACCTTACGGCTACACCTTC
>.|TRBJ1-5|.|TRBV19
CASSIANQPQHF
TGTGCCAGTAGTATAGCTAATCAGCCCCAGCATTTT
>.|TRBJ2-5|TRBD1|TRBV10-3
CAIAATGQGEGETQYF
TGTGCCATTGCCGCGACAGGACAGGGGGAAGGAGAGACCCAGTACTTC
>.|TRBJ2-7|TRBD1|TRBV14
CASSHHRDRVIRDRGYEQYF
TGTGCCAGCAGCCATCACCGGGACAGGGTGATTCGGGATCGAGGGTACGAGCAGTACTTT
>.|TRBJ1-1|.|TRBV6-5
CASSQGNTEAFF
TGTGCCAGCAGCCAGGGGAACACTGAAGCTTTCTTT
>few|TRBJ1-1|TRBD1|TRBV10-3
CAISTGTGSAEAFF
TGTGCCATCAGCACCGGGACAGGGTCCGCTGAAGCTTTCTTT
>.|TRBJ2-6|.|TRBV5-1
CASSLSVSGANVLTF
TGCGCCAGCAGTCTCTCTGTCTCTGGGGCCAACGTCCTGACTTTC
>.|TRBJ2-1|TRBD1|TRBV19
CASSSGTGASNEQFF
TGTGCCAGTAGTTCTGGGACAGGGGCGTCCAATGAGCAGTTCTTC
>.|TRBJ1-3|.|TRBV19
CASSLGTSNTIYF
TGTGCCAGTTCACTCGGGACATCTAACACCATATATTTT
>.|TRBJ1-2|TRBD1|TRBV19
CASSMGGRDRGSGYTF
TGTGCCAGTAGTATGGGTGGCCGGGACAGGGGATCTGGCTACACCTTC
>.|TRBJ2-1|TRBD2|TRBV30
CAWRRLAGYNEQFF
TGTGCCTGGAGGCGCCTAGCGGGATACAATGAGCAGTTCTTC
>.|TRBJ1-5|.|TRBV19
CASRVGRGHQPQHF
TGTGCCAGTAGGGTTGGGAGGGGTCATCAGCCCCAGCATTTT
>.|TRBJ1-2|TRBD1|TRBV27
CASSLTGTDDYGYTF
TGTGCCAGCAGTTTGACAGGGACGGACGACTATGGCTACACCTTC
>.|TRBJ1-5|.|TRBV30
CAWSVLGQGYQPQHF
TGTGCCTGGAGTGTACTCGGGCAGGGGTATCAGCCCCAGCATTTT
>.|TRBJ2-2|TRBD1|TRBV7-7
CASSLRGRDGELFF
TGTGCTAGCAGCCTCAGGGGGCGTGACGGGGAGCTGTTTTTT
>.|TRBJ1-1|TRBD1|TRBV5-1
CASSRPGTGGTEAFF
TGCGCCAGCAGCCGTCCCGGGACAGGGGGCACTGAAGCTTTCTTT
>.|TRBJ2-7|TRBD2|TRBV28
CASSPSGRSYEQYF
TGTGCCAGCAGTCCTAGCGGGAGGTCCTACGAGCAGTACTTC
>once|TRBJ1-2|.|TRBV19
CASTQTGPPQYGYTF
TGTGCCAGTACCCAAACAGGGCCTCCGCAGTATGGCTACACCTTC
>.|TRBJ2-1|TRBD2|TRBV6-5
CASSYSNAAGMNEQFF
TGTGCCAGCAGTTACTCGAATGCAGCGGGAATGAATGAGCAGTTCTTC
>few|TRBJ2-2|.|TRBV5-1
CASSLDGIPPGELFF
TGCGCCAGCAGCTTGGACGGGATCCCCCCCGGGGAGCTGTTTTTT
>.|TRBJ2-7|.|TRBV5-6
CASRSVRGEQYF
TGTGCCAGCCGATCGGTCAGGGGCGAGCAGTACTTC
>.|TRBJ1-2|.|TRBV5-5
CASSLEGKYGYTF
TGTGCCAGCAGCTTGGAGGGGAAATATGGCTACACCTTC
>.|TRBJ2-5|TRBD2|TRBV5-4
CASSSGLAGGETQYF
TGTGCCAGCAGCTCCGGACTAGCGGGAGGGGAGACCCAGTACTTC
>.|TRBJ2-3|TRBD2|TRBV7-6
CASSLREGVDTQYF
TGTGCCAGCAGCTTGCGGGAGGGCGTAGATACGCAGTATTTT
>.|TRBJ2-2|.|TRBV5-5
CASSLFGGELFF
TGTGCCAGCAGCTTGTTCGGCGGGGAGCTGTTTTTT